What follows are 13 T cell receptor beta chains derived from one specimen sequenced in a study of shared clonotypes between healthy human individuals. Cells designated naive CD8 were CD45RO-negative and were positively selected for CCR7, with terminally differentiated effector memory CD45RA+ cells excluded. Method: immunoSEQ multiplex PCR; TCRdb's copy keeps in-frame clones and lacks some. The data contain fewer than 700,000 clones, roughly 96% of them singletons. Input material: naive CD8+ T cells sorted from blood. The receptors here all came from a woman aged 25 to 45 in good health.

This clone was counted a single time. The chain links TRBV13 to TRBJ2-3, with 9 nucleotides matching TRBD2. V was pared by 5 bases and J by 6 bases, with 12 bases of the junction left unmatched. The CDR3 is 16 amino acids. The V gene's germline CDR1 is PRHDT and CDR2 FYEKMQ (reference sequence). The DNA for the CDR3 is TGTGCCAGCAGCCCCAGGGTAGCGGGAGTCGGGGATACGCAGTATTTT. Amino acids: CASSPRVAGVGDTQYF.

This clone has a single count. The chain combines TRBV29-1 with TRBJ1-2, with 9 bases that match TRBD1. Unmatched junction bases numbered 12, after V lost 6 bases and J lost 4 bases. This CDR3 has 15 residues. The germline CDR1 and CDR2 sequences are SQVTM and ANQGSEA. CDR3 sequence (DNA): TGCAGCGTGGCGCCTCCGGGACAGGGCGTCTATGGCTACACCTTC. Amino acid sequence: CSVAPPGQGVYGYTF.

This clone appeared a single time. The chain carries TRBV2 and TRBJ2-1; 10 nucleotides line up with TRBD2. The CDR3 has 15 amino acids. CDR1 is SNHLY, CDR2 FYNNEI, per germline. The J segment lost 2 bases and the V segment lost 6 bases, leaving 4 bases of the junction unmatched. The chain's CDR3 is CASREREGAYNEQFF. Here the CDR3 DNA reads TGTGCCAGCAGGGAGCGGGAGGGGGCCTACAATGAGCAGTTCTTC.

The V and J genes are TRBV19 and TRBJ2-1, with a tentative D call TRBD2 (5 bases). Trimming removed 6 bases at V and 7 bases at J, with 16 bases between. The CDR3 totals 14 residues. The germline gives CDR1 LNHDA, CDR2 SQIVND (reference sequence). CDR3 region: CASSSGSLANEQFF. The CDR3 bases are TGTGCCAGTAGCTCGGGATCCCTTGCTAATGAGCAGTTCTTC.

V and J are TRBV29-1 and TRBJ2-2; 7 nucleotides align to TRBD2. The germline V gene has CDR1 SQVTM and CDR2 ANQGSEA. This CDR3 is built from 17 residues. J was trimmed by 0 bases and V by 0 bases; bases with no gene match: 7. This CDR3 is CSVEDMSAGANTGELFF. Written as DNA, the CDR3 is TGCAGCGTTGAAGATATGTCGGCGGGAGCGAACACCGGGGAGCTGTTTTTT.

The chain joins TRBV30 to TRBJ1-3; 7 nucleotides agree with TRBD1. This CDR3 has 13 residues. Germline CDR1 and CDR2: GTSNPN and SVGIG (reference sequence). The V and J ends lost 6 bases and 1 base, in that order; junction bases with no gene match: 3. CDR3 in amino acids: CACTGVSGNTIYF. In DNA, the CDR3 is TGTGCCTGTACAGGGGTTTCTGGAAACACCATATATTTT. Full variable domain (missing parts from reference TRBV30 and TRBJ1-3): SQTIHQWPATLVQPVGSPLSLECTVEGTSNPNLYWYRQAAGRGLQLLFYSVGIGQISSEVPQNLSASRPQDRQFILSSKKLLLSDSGFYLCACTGVSGNTIYFGEGSWLTVV.

V and J are TRBV10-3 and TRBJ2-7; D unclear. The CDR3 length is 14 residues. Germline V gene lookup returns CDR1 ENHRY and CDR2 SYGVKD. V was shortened by 3 bases and J by 1 base, with 10 bases between the two germline ends. The CDR3 sequence is CAISDVRESYEQYF. CDR3 in DNA: TGTGCCATCAGTGACGTAAGGGAATCCTACGAGCAGTACTTC.

The chain is built from TRBV28 and TRBJ1-1, with D hard to call. V gave up 6 bases and J gave up 3 bases, with 11 bases separating them. CDR1 and CDR2 (germline): MDHEN, SYDVKM. This CDR3 contains 13 residues. The CDR3 sequence is CASRDKGHTEAFF. The CDR3 DNA follows: TGTGCCAGCAGGGATAAAGGGCACACTGAAGCTTTCTTT.

The genes are TRBV7-2 and TRBJ2-7, with no clear D. Trimming removed 5 bases from V and 5 bases from J, with 16 bases in between. Per germline, CDR1 SGHTA and CDR2 FQGNSA. CDR3 length equals 14 residues. CDR3 in DNA: TGTGCCAGCAGCGACATCGTTCGGTACCACGAGCAGTACTTC. Amino acids: CASSDIVRYHEQYF. Filled out from reference TRBV7-2 and TRBJ2-7, the complete variable domain reads GAGVSQSPSNKVTEKGKDVELRCDPISGHTALYWYRQSLGQGLEFLIYFQGNSAPDKSGLPSDRFSAERTGGSVSTLTIQRTQQEDSAVYLCASSDIVRYHEQYFGPGTRLTVT.

V is TRBV25-1 and J is TRBJ2-7; no clear D gene. There are 11 residues in the CDR3. V shed 5 bases and J shed 2 bases, with 4 bases lying between them. Germline values: CDR1 MGHDK, CDR2 SYGVNS. The CDR3 reads CASSQAYEQYF. The CDR3 DNA reads as TGTGCCAGCAGTCAAGCCTACGAGCAGTACTTC.

As regards this clone: This same CDR3 is encoded by further DNA sequences in the sample. The CDR3 DNA is TGTGCCAGCAGTTTACAGGGACAGACCTACGAGCAGTACTTC. It is translated as CASSLQGQTYEQYF. V gene TRBV28 combines with J gene TRBJ2-7; 7 bases fit TRBD1. The ends lost 2 bases at V and 2 bases at J; junction bases unmatched: 3. The germline gives CDR1 MDHEN, CDR2 SYDVKM. This CDR3 contains 14 residues.

This chain connects TRBV19 to TRBJ2-5; 10 positions match TRBD2. The J call is uncertain, as TRBJ2-7 better fits the DNA end. The CDR3 is 14 amino acids. Germline assignment: CDR1 LNHDA and CDR2 SQIVND (reference sequence). Here the CDR3 reads CASSPAGGGYEQYF. The CDR3, as DNA: TGTGCCAGTAGCCCAGCGGGAGGGGGCTACGAGCAGTACTTC.

The V gene is TRBV28, the J gene TRBJ2-7, with unresolved D. Trimming took 5 bases from V and 4 from J, leaving 15 bases between them. This CDR3 is built from 14 residues. CDR1 and CDR2 from the germline V gene are MDHEN and SYDVKM. The DNA for the CDR3 is TGTGCCAGCAGTCCGGGCCTTCCCCCTTACGAGCAGTACTTC. This encodes CASSPGLPPYEQYF.